This TCR beta chain was found in a study of blood T cell repertoires in COVID-19. The length of the CDR3 is 14 residues. V gave up 4 bases and J gave up 8 bases, with 17 bases separating them. From germline, CDR1 is LGHDT and CDR2 YNNKEL (reference sequence). Sequencing was performed with immunoSEQ multiplex PCR; in TCRdb, only in-frame clones are kept and a portion is missing. The top ten hold approximately 5.6% of the sample, which has fewer than 70,000 clones, approximately 82% seen once. The source is a woman aged 55-70 years with acute or convalescent COVID-19. The V gene is TRBV3-1 (or the pseudogene TRBV3-2), the J gene TRBJ1-2; D call uncertain. Material for sequencing was peripheral blood. The CDR3 sequence is CASSPQPSGNGYTF. CDR3 bases: TGTGCCAGCAGCCCTCAGCCGTCGGGGAACGGCTACACCTTC.